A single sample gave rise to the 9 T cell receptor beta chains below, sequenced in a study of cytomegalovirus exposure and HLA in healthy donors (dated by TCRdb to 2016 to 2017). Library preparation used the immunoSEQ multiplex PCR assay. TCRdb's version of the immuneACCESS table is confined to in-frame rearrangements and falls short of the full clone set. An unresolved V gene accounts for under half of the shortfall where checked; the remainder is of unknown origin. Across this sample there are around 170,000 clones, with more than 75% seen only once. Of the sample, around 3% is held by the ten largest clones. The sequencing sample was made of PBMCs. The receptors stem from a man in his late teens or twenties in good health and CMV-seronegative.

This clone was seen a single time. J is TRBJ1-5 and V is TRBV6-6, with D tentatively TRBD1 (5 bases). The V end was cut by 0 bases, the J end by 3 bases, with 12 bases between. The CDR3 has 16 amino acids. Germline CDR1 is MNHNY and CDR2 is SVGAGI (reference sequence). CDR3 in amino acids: CASSYSGGTHNQPQHF. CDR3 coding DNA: TGTGCCAGCAGTTACTCGGGGGGGACCCACAATCAGCCCCAGCATTTT.

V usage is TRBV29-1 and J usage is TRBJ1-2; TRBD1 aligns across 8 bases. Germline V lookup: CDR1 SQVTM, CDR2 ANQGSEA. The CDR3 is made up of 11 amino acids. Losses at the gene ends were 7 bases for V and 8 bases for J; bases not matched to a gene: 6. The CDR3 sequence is CSGRQGNGYTF. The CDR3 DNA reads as TGCAGCGGGCGACAGGGGAACGGCTACACCTTC.

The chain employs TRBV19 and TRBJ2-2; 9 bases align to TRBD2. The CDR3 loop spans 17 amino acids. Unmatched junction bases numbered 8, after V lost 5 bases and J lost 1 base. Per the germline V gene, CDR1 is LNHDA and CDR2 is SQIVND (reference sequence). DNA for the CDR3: TGTGCCAGTAGTGGACTAGCGCTACCGATGAACACCGGGGAGCTGTTTTTT. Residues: CASSGLALPMNTGELFF.

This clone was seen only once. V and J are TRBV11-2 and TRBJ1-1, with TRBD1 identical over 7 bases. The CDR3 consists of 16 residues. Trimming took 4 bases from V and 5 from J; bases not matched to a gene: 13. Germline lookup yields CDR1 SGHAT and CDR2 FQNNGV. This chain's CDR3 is CASSYAREGGRTEAFF. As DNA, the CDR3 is TGTGCCAGCAGCTATGCTCGTGAAGGGGGCAGGACTGAAGCTTTCTTT.

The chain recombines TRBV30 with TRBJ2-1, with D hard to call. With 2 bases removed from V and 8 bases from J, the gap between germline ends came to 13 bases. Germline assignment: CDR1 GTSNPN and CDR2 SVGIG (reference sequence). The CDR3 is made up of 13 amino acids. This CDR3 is CAWSFHLTDEQFF. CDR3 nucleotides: TGTGCCTGGAGTTTCCATCTCACTGATGAGCAGTTCTTC.

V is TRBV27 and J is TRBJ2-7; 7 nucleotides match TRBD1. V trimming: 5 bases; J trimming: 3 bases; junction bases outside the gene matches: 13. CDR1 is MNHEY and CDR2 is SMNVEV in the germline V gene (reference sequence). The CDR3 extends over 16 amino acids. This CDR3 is CASSPAVTGTFYEQYF. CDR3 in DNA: TGTGCCAGCAGTCCCGCCGTGACAGGGACCTTCTACGAGCAGTACTTC.

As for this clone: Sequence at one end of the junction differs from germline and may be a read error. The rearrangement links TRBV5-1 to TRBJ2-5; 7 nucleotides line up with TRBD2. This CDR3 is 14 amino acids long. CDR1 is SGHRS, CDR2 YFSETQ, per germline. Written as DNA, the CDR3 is TGCGCCAGTAGCTTGGGTCACGGGAGGGAGACCCAGTACTTC. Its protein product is CASSLGHGRETQYF.

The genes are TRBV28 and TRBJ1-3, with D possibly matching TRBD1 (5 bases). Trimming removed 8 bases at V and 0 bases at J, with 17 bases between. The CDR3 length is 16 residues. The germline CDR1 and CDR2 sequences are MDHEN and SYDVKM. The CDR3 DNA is TGTGCCAGCGGGGATCTTTACAGGTCCTCTGGAAACACCATATATTTT. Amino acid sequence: CASGDLYRSSGNTIYF.

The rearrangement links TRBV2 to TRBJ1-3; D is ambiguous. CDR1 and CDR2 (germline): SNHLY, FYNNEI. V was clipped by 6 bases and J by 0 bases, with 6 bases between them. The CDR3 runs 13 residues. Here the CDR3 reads CASSLDSGNTIYF. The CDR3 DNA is TGTGCCAGCAGCTTAGACTCTGGAAACACCATATATTTT.